Below, 24 T cell receptor beta chains from the same sample are listed, as sequenced in a study of regulatory T cells in long-lasting Graves disease. Arm-PCR of CDR3 regions with iRepertoire HTBI primers generated TCR beta libraries. TCRdb itself ran the multiplex PCR reads through MiXCR, one entry per CDR3 protein. The data show roughly 700,000 distinct CDR3 sequences, about 32% seen once. Time point indicated: persistent/refractory GD, antithyroid drugs over 5 years with positive TRAb. From RNA extracted from PBMCs, the TCR library was made. This specimen consisted of peripheral blood mononuclear cells (PBMCs), obtained when the disease was refractory, from a patient treated with antithyroid drugs. The source of these receptors is a female donor with Graves disease.

This clonotype has ten or more counts. The chain joins TRBV11-2 to TRBJ2-7; a weak D match, TRBD1 (6 bases). This CDR3 has 14 amino acids. Germline CDR1 reads SGHAT; CDR2 reads FQNNGV. V was clipped by 4 bases and J by 4 bases, with 14 bases between them. The CDR3 spells CASSYAGGPYEQYF. CDR3 coding DNA: TGTGCCAGCAGCTACGCTGGGGGCCCATACGAGCAGTACTTC.

This clonotype was counted many times. This chain joins TRBV12-3 or TRBV12-4 and TRBJ1-1; D not certain. V dropped 4 bases and J dropped 4 bases, with 13 bases sitting between them. The CDR3 loop spans 14 amino acids. CDR3 sequence reads: CASSYHRKATEAFF. CDR3 nucleotide sequence: TGTGCCAGCAGTTACCATCGGAAGGCCACTGAAGCTTTCTTT.

This clonotype was observed a handful of times. The J gene is TRBJ2-2, the V gene TRBV7-3, with 11 positions matching TRBD2. The CDR3 consists of 16 residues. The V gene's germline CDR1 is SGHTA and CDR2 FQGTGA. J was trimmed by 1 base and V by 3 bases; bases with no gene match: 1. The DNA for the CDR3 is TGTGCCAGCAGCTTCACTAGCGGGGGGAACACCGGGGAGCTGTTTTTT. This encodes CASSFTSGGNTGELFF.

There are a few counts of this clonotype. The chain combines TRBV28 with TRBJ1-4, with unresolved D. This CDR3 region has 12 residues. Trimming stripped 7 bases from V and 8 bases from J, with 11 bases between. Looked up from germline, CDR1 is MDHEN and CDR2 is SYDVKM. The CDR3 here is CASKAFSEKLFF. The CDR3 bases are TGTGCCAGCAAGGCTTTCAGCGAAAAACTGTTTTTT.

There are a few counts of this clonotype. V is TRBV20-1 and J is TRBJ1-1; D is possibly TRBD1 (6 bases). Germline V gives CDR1 DFQATT, CDR2 SNEGSKA (reference sequence). Trimming pared 6 bases from V and 4 bases from J, leaving 12 bases between. The length of the CDR3 is 12 residues. Here the CDR3 reads CSAGGVGTEAFF. As DNA, the CDR3 is TGCAGTGCAGGGGGGGTGGGCACTGAAGCTTTCTTT.

In its sample, this clonotype was seen a few times. The chain joins TRBV20-1 to TRBJ2-7; possibly TRBD1 for D (6 bases). The CDR3 is 15 residues long. Trimming stripped 3 bases from V and 5 bases from J, with 20 bases between. Per the germline V gene, CDR1 is DFQATT and CDR2 is SNEGSKA (reference sequence). DNA of the CDR3: TGCAGTGCTAGCGCGTGGGGGCGCGAGTTCGACGAGCAGTACTTC. Translation: CSASAWGREFDEQYF.

Note on this clonotype: Possible read error: a much larger clone is one base away. The chain joins TRBV2 to TRBJ1-5; D is unclear. This CDR3 is built from 16 residues. Per germline, CDR1 SNHLY and CDR2 FYNNEI. V lost 5 bases and J 3 bases, leaving 17 bases between the germline ends. CDR3 sequence reads: CASSTIGPGLNQPQHF. The DNA for the CDR3 is TGTGCCAGCAGTACCATCGGGCCAGGCCTCAATCAGCCCCAGCATTTT. Full variable domain (outside the CDR3, taken from reference TRBV2 and TRBJ1-5): EPEVTQTPSHQVTQMGQEVILRCVPISNHLYFYWYRQILGQKVEFLVSFYNNEISEKSEIFDDQFSVERPDGSNFTLKIRSTKLEDSAMYFCASSTIGPGLNQPQHFGDGTRLSIL.

This clonotype was seen at least ten times. The chain couples TRBV12-3 or TRBV12-4 to TRBJ2-7; 8 nucleotides align to TRBD1. The CDR3 length is 14 residues. Trimming cost V 2 bases and J 6 bases; bases outside gene matches: 6. Here the CDR3 reads CASSLRGQVSEQYF. The CDR3 nucleotides read TGTGCCAGCAGTTTAAGGGGACAGGTCTCCGAGCAGTACTTC.

This clonotype came up many times. CDR3 DNA sequence: TGTGCCAGCTCACGGGGACAGAATCAGCCCCAGCATTTT. This gives the protein CASSRGQNQPQHF. The chain carries TRBV18 and TRBJ1-5, with 7 bases that match TRBD1. CDR1 and CDR2 (germline): KGHSH, LQKENI. The V gene end was trimmed by 4 bases and the J gene end by 4 bases; junction bases not matched to a gene: 1. This CDR3 comprises 13 residues.

The chain recombines TRBV14 with TRBJ2-5; TRBD2 matches 7 bases. Germline V CDR1 and CDR2: SGHDN, FVKESK. Unmatched junction bases numbered 10, after V lost 0 bases and J lost 6 bases. The CDR3 has 16 amino acids. The CDR3 region is CASSQDSGRPIQTQYF. The CDR3 DNA reads as TGTGCCAGCAGCCAAGATTCCGGGAGGCCCATCCAGACCCAGTACTTC. The whole variable domain, remainder taken from reference TRBV14 and TRBJ2-5, is EAGVTQFPSHSVIEKGQTVTLRCDPISGHDNLYWYRRVMGKEIKFLLHFVKESKQDESGMPNNRFLAERTGGTYSTLKVQPAELEDSGVYFCASSQDSGRPIQTQYFGPGTRLLVL.

The J gene is TRBJ2-3, the V gene TRBV7-3; D may be TRBD1 (5 bases). The CDR3 spans 13 residues. Germline V gene sequence: CDR1 SGHTA, CDR2 FQGTGA. The V and J ends lost 5 bases and 4 bases respectively, with 10 bases between them. CDR3 sequence (DNA): TGTGCCAGCAGCCTAAGGGGCTCAGATACGCAGTATTTT. It is translated as CASSLRGSDTQYF.

This clonotype has a handful of counts. The rearrangement joins TRBV28 to TRBJ2-7; TRBD1 agrees at 8 bases. The germline V gene has CDR1 MDHEN and CDR2 SYDVKM. The CDR3 is made up of 15 amino acids. After removal of 5 bases from V and 4 bases from J, the junction contained 10 bases not matched to a gene. CDR3 nucleotides: TGTGCCAGCAGTCCCCCCCGGACAGGGTCTTACGAGCAGTACTTC. This sequence encodes CASSPPRTGSYEQYF.

The chain carries TRBV6-5 and TRBJ2-7, with D perhaps matching TRBD2 (5 bases). V lost 1 base to trimming and J lost 3 bases, with 16 bases between them. CDR1 is MNHEY and CDR2 is SVGAGI in the germline V gene. The CDR3 length is 16 residues. The CDR3 DNA is TGTGCCAGCAGTTACTGCCGTGCGGGCCGGAACTACGAGCAGTACTTC. Protein product: CASSYCRAGRNYEQYF.

The sample holds many counts of this clonotype. The genes are TRBV15 and TRBJ1-5; D might be TRBD1 (5 bases). The CDR3 is made up of 16 amino acids. Germline lookup yields CDR1 LNHNV and CDR2 YYDKDF (reference sequence). V dropped 4 bases and J dropped 4 bases, with 17 bases sitting between them. The CDR3 nucleotides are TGTGCCACCAGCAACACCTACGGGGGTCGAAATCAGCCCCAGCATTTT. Encoded protein: CATSNTYGGRNQPQHF.

V usage is TRBV30 and J usage is TRBJ1-2, with D tentatively TRBD1 (6 bases). The CDR3 length is 13 residues. Germline V CDR1 and CDR2: GTSNPN, SVGIG (reference sequence). The V end was cut by 5 bases, the J end by 3 bases, with 13 bases between. CDR3 DNA: TGTGCCTGGCTCCAGGGGACCGACTATGGCTACACCTTC. This translates into CAWLQGTDYGYTF.

The rearrangement joins TRBV13 to TRBJ1-1, with D possibly matching TRBD1 (6 bases). The V end lost 5 bases, the J end lost 12 bases, and 19 bases lay between the germline ends. Germline assignment: CDR1 PRHDT and CDR2 FYEKMQ (reference sequence). The CDR3 is 13 amino acids. CDR3: CASSLRGAVGTFF. The DNA of the CDR3 is TGTGCCAGCAGCCTCCGGGGGGCGGTCGGAACTTTCTTT.

This chain joins TRBV14 and TRBJ2-5; tentative D call: TRBD2 (5 bases). Germline CDR1 SGHDN, CDR2 FVKESK. The CDR3 contains 12 residues. V lost 1 base, J lost 6 bases, and 6 bases lay in between. The CDR3 is CASSQAGKTQYF. The CDR3 DNA follows: TGTGCCAGCAGCCAAGCGGGGAAGACCCAGTACTTC.

The CDR3 sequence is CASRRGARTQYF. DNA of the CDR3: TGTGCCAGCCGGCGGGGGGCGCGGACCCAGTACTTC. The V call is TRBV2, the J call TRBJ2-5; 8 bases align to TRBD2. The V gene's germline CDR1 is SNHLY and CDR2 FYNNEI. V lost 8 bases and J lost 7; bases outside the gene matches: 6. This CDR3 comprises 12 residues.

The CDR3 loop is CASSGAGGAREKLFF. The CDR3 DNA follows: TGTGCCAGCAGCGGAGCAGGGGGCGCGCGGGAAAAACTGTTTTTT. The chain joins TRBV7-2 to TRBJ1-4, with 8 nucleotides matching TRBD1. Germline V CDR1 and CDR2: SGHTA, FQGNSA. There are 15 residues in the CDR3. Trimming cost V 5 bases and J 8 bases; bases outside gene matches: 10.

The V call is TRBV6-5, the J call TRBJ2-7, with TRBD1 as a possible D gene (6 bases). Trimming shortened V by 0 bases and J by 3 bases, and 9 bases separated the two germline ends. Per the germline V gene, CDR1 is MNHEY and CDR2 is SVGAGI. The CDR3 is made up of 14 amino acids. In DNA form, the CDR3 reads TGTGCCAGCAGTTACTCGACAGGCCGCTACGAGCAGTACTTC. This encodes CASSYSTGRYEQYF.

This clonotype was seen repeatedly, ten times or more. V is TRBV12-3 or TRBV12-4 and J is TRBJ1-5; D call uncertain. The CDR3 consists of 17 residues. Trimming left V 6 bases short and J 7 bases short, with 25 bases between. Here the CDR3 reads CASSELRLVGTGQPQHF. CDR3 nucleotide sequence: TGTGCCAGCAGCGAGTTGCGATTGGTGGGAACGGGCCAGCCCCAGCATTTT.

This clonotype was seen more than once but under ten times. The chain joins TRBV6-5 to TRBJ1-5; D remains ambiguous. CDR1 is MNHEY and CDR2 is SVGAGI in the germline V gene. The CDR3 contains 16 residues. The V end lost 2 bases, the J end lost 0 bases, and 11 bases lay between the germline ends. Here the CDR3 reads CASSYRPPNSNQPQHF. In nucleotides, the CDR3 is TGTGCCAGCAGTTACAGGCCACCTAATAGCAATCAGCCCCAGCATTTT.

The sample holds many counts of this clonotype. The V gene is TRBV6-1, the J gene TRBJ1-1; D unclear. V was cut by 0 bases and J by 5 bases, with 10 bases left in between. CDR3 length equals 14 residues. Germline CDR1 is MNHNS and CDR2 is SASEGT. CDR3 DNA: TGTGCCAGCAGTGAAGCGAGTAGAGGAACTGAAGCTTTCTTT. Its protein is CASSEASRGTEAFF.

This chain links TRBV20-1 with TRBJ1-1, with 9 bases matching TRBD1. This CDR3 comprises 14 residues. Germline values: CDR1 DFQATT, CDR2 SNEGSKA (reference sequence). J lost 1 base, V lost 4 bases, and 4 bases had no gene match. The CDR3 DNA is TGCAGTGCTAATAAGGACAGGGGGAACACTGAAGCTTTCTTT. Translating gives CSANKDRGNTEAFF.